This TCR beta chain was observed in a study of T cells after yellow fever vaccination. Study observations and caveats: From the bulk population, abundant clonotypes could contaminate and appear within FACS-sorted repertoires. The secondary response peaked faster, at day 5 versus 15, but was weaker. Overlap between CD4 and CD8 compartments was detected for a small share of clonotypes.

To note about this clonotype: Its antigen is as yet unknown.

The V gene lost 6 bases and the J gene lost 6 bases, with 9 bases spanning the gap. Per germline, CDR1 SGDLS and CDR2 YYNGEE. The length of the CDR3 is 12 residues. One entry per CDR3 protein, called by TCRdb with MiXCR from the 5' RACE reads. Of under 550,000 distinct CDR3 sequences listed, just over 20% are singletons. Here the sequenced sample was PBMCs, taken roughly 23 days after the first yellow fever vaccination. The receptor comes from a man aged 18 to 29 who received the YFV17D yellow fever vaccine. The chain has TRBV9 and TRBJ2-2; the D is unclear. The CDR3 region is CASTSHPGELFF. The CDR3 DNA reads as TGTGCCAGCACCTCCCACCCCGGGGAGCTGTTTTTT.